This T cell receptor (beta chain) is from a study of naive and memory T cell subsets. This CDR3 is built from 14 residues. Trimming pared 6 bases from V and 3 bases from J, leaving 15 bases between. The V gene's germline CDR1 is SGHNT and CDR2 YYREEE (reference sequence). The study, taken as a whole, reports: Each distinct alpha or beta sequence counts as one clonotype.

Both TRBC1 and TRBC2 were covered by a beta constant-region primer of two equimolar oligonucleotides. Four rounds of PCR amplified the ligated cDNA using nested alpha and beta constant-region primers plus SP2. TCRdb reanalysed the UMI-ligation and nested PCR reads using MiXCR and keeps one entry per CDR3 protein. The data show over 30,000 distinct CDR3 sequences, with around 18% seen just once and 3.4% held by the top ten. Note on this clonotype: Its antigen is currently unknown.

The chain has TRBV5-4 and TRBJ1-1; a weak D match, TRBD1 (6 bases). The clonotype originates from a human donor in good health. The sequencing sample was made of effector memory CD4+ T cells from blood. The subset was: effector memory, CD45RA- CD27-. In DNA, the CDR3 is TGTGCCAGCACCCCGACAGGTCGGCACACTGAAGCTTTCTTT. This codes for CASTPTGRHTEAFF.